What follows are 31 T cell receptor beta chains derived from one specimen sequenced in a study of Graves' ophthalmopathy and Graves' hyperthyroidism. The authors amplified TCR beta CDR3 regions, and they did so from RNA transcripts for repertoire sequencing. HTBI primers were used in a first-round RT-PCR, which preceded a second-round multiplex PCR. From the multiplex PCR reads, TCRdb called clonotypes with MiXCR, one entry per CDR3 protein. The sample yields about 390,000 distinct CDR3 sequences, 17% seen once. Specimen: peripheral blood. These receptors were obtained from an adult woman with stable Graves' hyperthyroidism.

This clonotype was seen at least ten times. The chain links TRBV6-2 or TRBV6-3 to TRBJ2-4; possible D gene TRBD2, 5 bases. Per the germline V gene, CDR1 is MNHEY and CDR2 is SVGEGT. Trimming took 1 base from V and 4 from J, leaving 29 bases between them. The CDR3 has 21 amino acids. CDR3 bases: TGTGCCAGCAGTTACTTTCCTCCCAGCGACTATGTGGGTTTGGTGAAAAACATTCAGTACTTC. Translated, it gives CASSYFPPSDYVGLVKNIQYF.

For the CDR3, the DNA is TGTGCCAGCAGTTACCTGACAGGGATGGAGACCCAGTACTTC. Protein sequence: CASSYLTGMETQYF. The V gene is TRBV6-5, the J gene TRBJ2-5, with 7 bases matching TRBD1. The J segment lost 5 bases and the V segment lost 2 bases, leaving 5 bases of the junction unmatched. Looked up from germline, CDR1 is MNHEY and CDR2 is SVGAGI. This CDR3 has 14 amino acids.

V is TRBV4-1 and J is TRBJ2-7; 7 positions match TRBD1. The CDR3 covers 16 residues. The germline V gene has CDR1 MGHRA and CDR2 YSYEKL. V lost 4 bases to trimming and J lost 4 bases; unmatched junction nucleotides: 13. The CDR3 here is CASSPQPTGAGYEQYF. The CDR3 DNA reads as TGCGCCAGCAGCCCACAGCCCACAGGGGCCGGTTACGAGCAGTACTTC.

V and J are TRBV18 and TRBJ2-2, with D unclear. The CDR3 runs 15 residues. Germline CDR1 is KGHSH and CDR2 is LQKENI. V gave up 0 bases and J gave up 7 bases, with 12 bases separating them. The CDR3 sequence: CASSPPARVVGELFF. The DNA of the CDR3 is TGTGCCAGCTCACCACCGGCTCGAGTGGTCGGGGAGCTGTTTTTT. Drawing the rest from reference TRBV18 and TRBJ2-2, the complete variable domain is NAGVMQNPRHLVRRRGQEARLRCSPMKGHSHVYWYRQLPEEGLKFMVYLQKENIIDESGMPKERFSAEFPKEGPSILRIQQVVRGDSAAYFCASSPPARVVGELFFGEGSRLTVL.

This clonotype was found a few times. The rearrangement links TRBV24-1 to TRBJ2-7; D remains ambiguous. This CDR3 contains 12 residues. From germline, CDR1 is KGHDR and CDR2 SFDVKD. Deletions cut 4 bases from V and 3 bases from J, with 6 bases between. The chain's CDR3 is CATSDRNYEQYF. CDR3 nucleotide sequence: TGTGCCACCAGTGACCGTAACTACGAGCAGTACTTC.

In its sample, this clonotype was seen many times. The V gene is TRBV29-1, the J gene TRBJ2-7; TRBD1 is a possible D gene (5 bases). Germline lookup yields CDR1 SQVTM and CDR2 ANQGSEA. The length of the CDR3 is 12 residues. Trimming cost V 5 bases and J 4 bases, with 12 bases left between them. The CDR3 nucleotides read TGCAGCGTTTCCCAGGGAAGTTACGAGCAGTACTTC. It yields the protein CSVSQGSYEQYF.

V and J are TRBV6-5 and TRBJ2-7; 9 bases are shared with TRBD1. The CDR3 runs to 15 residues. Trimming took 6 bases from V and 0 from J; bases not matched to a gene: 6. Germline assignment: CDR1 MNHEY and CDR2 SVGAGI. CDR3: CASSPGTGSSYEQYF. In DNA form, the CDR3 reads TGTGCCAGCAGCCCCGGGACAGGGAGCTCCTACGAGCAGTACTTC.

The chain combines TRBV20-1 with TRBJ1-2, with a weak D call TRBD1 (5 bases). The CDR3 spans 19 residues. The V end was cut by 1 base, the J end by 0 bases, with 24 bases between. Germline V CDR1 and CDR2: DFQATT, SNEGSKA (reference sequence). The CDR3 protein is CSARAIGTGASGANYGYTF. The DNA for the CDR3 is TGCAGTGCTAGAGCTATCGGGACGGGAGCCTCGGGGGCTAACTATGGCTACACCTTC.

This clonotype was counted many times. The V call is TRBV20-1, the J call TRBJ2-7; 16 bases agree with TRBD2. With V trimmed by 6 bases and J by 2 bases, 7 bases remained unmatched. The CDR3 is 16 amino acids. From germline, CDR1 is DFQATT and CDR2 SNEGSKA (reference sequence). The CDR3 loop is CSAAGTSGRVAYEQYF. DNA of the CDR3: TGCAGTGCAGCCGGGACTAGCGGGAGGGTAGCCTACGAGCAGTACTTC.

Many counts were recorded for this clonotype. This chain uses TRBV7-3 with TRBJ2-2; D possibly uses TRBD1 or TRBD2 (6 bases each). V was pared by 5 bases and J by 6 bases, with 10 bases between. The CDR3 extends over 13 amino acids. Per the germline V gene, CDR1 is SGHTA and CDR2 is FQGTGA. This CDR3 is CASSQGTPGELFF. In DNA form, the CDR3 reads TGTGCCAGCAGCCAGGGGACTCCCGGGGAGCTGTTTTTT.

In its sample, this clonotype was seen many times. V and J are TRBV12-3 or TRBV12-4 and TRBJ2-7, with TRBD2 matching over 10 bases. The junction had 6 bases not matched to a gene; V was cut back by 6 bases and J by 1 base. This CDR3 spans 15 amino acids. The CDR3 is CASRMSSGSSYEQYF. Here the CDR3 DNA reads TGTGCCAGCAGGATGTCTAGCGGGAGTTCCTACGAGCAGTACTTC.

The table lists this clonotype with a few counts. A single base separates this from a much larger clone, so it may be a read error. DNA of the CDR3: TGTGCCCACTACAGGGTCACCGGGGAGCTGTTTTTT. It encodes CAHYRVTGELFF. This chain joins TRBV30 and TRBJ2-2; TRBD1 is a possible D gene (6 bases). Trimming pared 8 bases from V and 4 bases from J, leaving 11 bases between. Per the germline V gene, CDR1 is GTSNPN and CDR2 is SVGIG (reference sequence). CDR3 length: 12 amino acids. Drawing the rest from reference TRBV30 and TRBJ2-2, the complete variable domain is SQTIHQWPATLVQPVGSPLSLECTVEGTSNPNLYWYRQAAGRGLQLLFYSVGIGQISSEVPQNLSASRPQDRQFILSSKKLLLSDSGFYLCAHYRVTGELFFGEGSRLTVL.

CDR3 loop: CASSARVTGLGAYEQYF. The CDR3 DNA follows: TGTGCCAGCAGCGCAAGGGTGACGGGACTAGGGGCCTACGAGCAGTACTTC. The V and J genes are TRBV9 and TRBJ2-7, with TRBD2 matching over 8 bases. The V gene's germline CDR1 is SGDLS and CDR2 YYNGEE. This CDR3 is 17 amino acids long. V gave up 3 bases and J gave up 2 bases; unmatched junction bases: 13.

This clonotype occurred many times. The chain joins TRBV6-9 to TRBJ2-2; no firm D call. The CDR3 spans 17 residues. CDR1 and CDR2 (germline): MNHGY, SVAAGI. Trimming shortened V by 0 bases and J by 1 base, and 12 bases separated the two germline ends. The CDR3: CASSYSKYTVNTGELFF. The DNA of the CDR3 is TGTGCCAGCAGTTATTCGAAATACACAGTGAACACCGGGGAGCTGTTTTTT.

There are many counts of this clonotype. The chain's CDR3 is CASTQGNGYTF. The DNA of the CDR3 is TGTGCCAGCACCCAGGGGAATGGCTACACCTTC. J is TRBJ1-2 and V is TRBV12-3 or TRBV12-4; a possible D gene is TRBD1 (6 bases). V lost 7 bases and J 6 bases, leaving 9 bases between the germline ends. The CDR3 length is 11 residues.

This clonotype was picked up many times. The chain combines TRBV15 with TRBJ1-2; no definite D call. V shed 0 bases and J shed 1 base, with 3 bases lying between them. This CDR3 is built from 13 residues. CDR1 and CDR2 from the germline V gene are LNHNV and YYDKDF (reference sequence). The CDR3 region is CATSREVNYGYTF. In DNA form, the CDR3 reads TGTGCCACCAGCAGAGAGGTTAACTATGGCTACACCTTC.

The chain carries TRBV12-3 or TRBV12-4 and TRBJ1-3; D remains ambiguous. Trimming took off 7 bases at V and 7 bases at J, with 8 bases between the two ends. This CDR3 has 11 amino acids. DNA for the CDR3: TGTGCCAGCACGGCCGCGAACACCATATATTTT. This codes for CASTAANTIYF.

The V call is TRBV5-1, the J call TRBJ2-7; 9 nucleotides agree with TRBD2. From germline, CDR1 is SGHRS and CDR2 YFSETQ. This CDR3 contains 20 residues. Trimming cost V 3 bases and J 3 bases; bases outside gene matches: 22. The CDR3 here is CASSSTGPVAGEWGVYEQYF. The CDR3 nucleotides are TGCGCCAGCAGCTCCACGGGCCCGGTAGCGGGAGAGTGGGGTGTCTACGAGCAGTACTTC.

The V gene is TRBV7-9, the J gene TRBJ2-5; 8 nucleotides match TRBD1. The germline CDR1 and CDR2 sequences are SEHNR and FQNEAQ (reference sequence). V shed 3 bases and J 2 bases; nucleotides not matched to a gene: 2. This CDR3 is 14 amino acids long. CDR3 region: CASSFRQGQETQYF. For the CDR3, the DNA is TGTGCCAGCAGCTTCCGACAGGGGCAAGAGACCCAGTACTTC. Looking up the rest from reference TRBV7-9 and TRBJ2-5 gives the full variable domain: DTGVSQNPRHKITKRGQNVTFRCDPISEHNRLYWYRQTLGQGPEFLTYFQNEAQLEKSRLLSDRFSAERPKGSFSTLEIQRTEQGDSAMYLCASSFRQGQETQYFGPGTRLLVL.

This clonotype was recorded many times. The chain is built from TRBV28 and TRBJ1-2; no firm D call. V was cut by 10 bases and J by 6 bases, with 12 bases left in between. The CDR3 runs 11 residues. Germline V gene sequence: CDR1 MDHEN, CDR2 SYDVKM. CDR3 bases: TGTGCCACAGACAATCAGAATGGCTACACCTTC. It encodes CATDNQNGYTF.

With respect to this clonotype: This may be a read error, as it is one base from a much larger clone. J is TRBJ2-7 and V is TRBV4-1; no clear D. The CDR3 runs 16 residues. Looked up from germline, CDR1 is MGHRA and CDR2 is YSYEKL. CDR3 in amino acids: CASSQDSPQFSDEQYF. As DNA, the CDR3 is TGCGCCAGCAGCCAAGATTCGCCACAATTCTCCGACGAGCAGTACTTC.

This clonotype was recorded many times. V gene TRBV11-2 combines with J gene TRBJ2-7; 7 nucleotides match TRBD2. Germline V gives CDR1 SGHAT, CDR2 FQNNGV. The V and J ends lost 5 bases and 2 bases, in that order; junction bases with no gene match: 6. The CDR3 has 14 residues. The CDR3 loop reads CASSPGGPPYEQYF. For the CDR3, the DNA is TGTGCCAGCAGCCCGGGGGGTCCGCCCTACGAGCAGTACTTC.

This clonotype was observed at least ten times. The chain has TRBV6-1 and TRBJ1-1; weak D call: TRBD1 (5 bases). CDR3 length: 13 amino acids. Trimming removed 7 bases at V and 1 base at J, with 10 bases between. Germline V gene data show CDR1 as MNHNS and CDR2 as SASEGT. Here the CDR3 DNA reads TGTGCCAGCAACCCTCAGGGGAACACTGAAGCTTTCTTT. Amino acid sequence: CASNPQGNTEAFF.

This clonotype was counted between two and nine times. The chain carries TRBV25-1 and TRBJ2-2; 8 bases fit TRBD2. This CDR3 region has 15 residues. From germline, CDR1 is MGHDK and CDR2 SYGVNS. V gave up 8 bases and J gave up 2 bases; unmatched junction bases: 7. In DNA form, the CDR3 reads TGTGCCAGCTGGGGTAGCGGGACAAACACCGGGGAGCTGTTTTTT. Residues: CASWGSGTNTGELFF. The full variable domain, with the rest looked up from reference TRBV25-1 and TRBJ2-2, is EADIYQTPRYLVIGTGKKITLECSQTMGHDKMYWYQQDPGMELHLIHYSYGVNSTEKGDLSSESTVSRIRTEHFPLTLESARPSHTSQYLCASWGSGTNTGELFFGEGSRLTVL.

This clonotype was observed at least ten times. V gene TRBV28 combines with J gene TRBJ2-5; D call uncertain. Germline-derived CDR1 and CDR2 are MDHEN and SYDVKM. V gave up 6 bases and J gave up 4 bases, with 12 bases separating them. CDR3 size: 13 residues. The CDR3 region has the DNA TGTGCCAGCAGGCCAGGTTTTGGAGAGACCCAGTACTTC. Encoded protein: CASRPGFGETQYF.

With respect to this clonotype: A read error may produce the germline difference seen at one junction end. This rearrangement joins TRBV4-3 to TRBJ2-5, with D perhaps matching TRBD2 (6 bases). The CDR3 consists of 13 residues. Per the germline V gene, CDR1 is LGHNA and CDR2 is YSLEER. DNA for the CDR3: TGCGCCAGCAGCCGCCGCCCGGGAGAGACCCAGCACTTC. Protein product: CASSRRPGETQHF.

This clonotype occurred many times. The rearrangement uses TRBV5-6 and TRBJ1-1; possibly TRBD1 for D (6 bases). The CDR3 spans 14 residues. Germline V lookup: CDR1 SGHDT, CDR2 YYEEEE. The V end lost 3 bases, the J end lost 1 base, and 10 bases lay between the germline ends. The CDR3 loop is CASSSRDTNTEAFF. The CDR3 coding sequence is TGTGCCAGCAGCTCAAGGGACACGAACACTGAAGCTTTCTTT.

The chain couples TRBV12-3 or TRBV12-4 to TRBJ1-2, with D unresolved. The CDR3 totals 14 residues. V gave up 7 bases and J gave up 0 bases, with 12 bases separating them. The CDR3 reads CASKIGVANYGYTF. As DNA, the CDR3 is TGTGCCAGCAAAATCGGGGTAGCTAACTATGGCTACACCTTC.

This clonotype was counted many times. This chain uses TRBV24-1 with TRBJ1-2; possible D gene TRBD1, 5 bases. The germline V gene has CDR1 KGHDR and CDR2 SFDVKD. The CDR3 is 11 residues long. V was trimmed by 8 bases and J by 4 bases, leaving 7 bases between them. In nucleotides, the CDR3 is TGTGCCACCAAGGGACCCTATGGCTACACCTTC. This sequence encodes CATKGPYGYTF.

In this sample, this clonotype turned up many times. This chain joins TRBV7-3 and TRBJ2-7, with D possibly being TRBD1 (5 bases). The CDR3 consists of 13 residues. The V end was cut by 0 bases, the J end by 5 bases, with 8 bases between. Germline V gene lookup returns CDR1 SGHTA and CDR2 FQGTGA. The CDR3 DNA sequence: TGTGCCAGCAGCTTAACGAAGGACAACGAGCAGTACTTC. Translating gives CASSLTKDNEQYF.

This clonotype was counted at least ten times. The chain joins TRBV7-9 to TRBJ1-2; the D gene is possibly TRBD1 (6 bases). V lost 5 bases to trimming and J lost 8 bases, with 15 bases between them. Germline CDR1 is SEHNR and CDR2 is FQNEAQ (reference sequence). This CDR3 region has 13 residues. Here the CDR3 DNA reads TGTGCCAGCAGCCTCGGGGGGGCTCAGGGCTACACCTTC. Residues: CASSLGGAQGYTF.